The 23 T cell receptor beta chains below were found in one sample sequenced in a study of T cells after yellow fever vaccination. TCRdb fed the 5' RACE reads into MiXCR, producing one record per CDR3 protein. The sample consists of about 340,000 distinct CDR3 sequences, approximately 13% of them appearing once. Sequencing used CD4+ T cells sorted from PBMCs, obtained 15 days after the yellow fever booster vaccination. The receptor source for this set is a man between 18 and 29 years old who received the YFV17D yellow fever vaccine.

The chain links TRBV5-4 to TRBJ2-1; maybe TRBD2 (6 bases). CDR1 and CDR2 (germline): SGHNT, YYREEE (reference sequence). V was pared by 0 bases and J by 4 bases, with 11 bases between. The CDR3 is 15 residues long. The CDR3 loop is CASSLERASYNEQFF. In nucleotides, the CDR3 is TGTGCCAGCAGCTTGGAGCGGGCCAGTTACAATGAGCAGTTCTTC.

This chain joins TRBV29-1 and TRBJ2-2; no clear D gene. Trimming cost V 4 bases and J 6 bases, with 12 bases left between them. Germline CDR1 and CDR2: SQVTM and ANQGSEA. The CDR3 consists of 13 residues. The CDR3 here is CSVVQTLAGELFF. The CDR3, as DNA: TGCAGCGTTGTACAGACCTTGGCCGGGGAGCTGTTTTTT.

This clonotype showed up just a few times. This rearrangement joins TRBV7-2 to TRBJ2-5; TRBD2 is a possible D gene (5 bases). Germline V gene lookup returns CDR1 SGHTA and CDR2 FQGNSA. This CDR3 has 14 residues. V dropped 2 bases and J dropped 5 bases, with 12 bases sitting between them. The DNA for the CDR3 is TGTGCCAGCAGCTTAAGACGGGGTGAGGAGACCCAGTACTTC. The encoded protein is CASSLRRGEETQYF.

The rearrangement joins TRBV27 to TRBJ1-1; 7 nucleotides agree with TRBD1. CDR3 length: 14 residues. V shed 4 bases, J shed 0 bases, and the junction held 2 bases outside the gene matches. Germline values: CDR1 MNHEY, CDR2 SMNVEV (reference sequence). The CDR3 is CASSWDSVNTEAFF. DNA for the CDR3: TGTGCCAGCAGTTGGGACAGCGTGAACACTGAAGCTTTCTTT.

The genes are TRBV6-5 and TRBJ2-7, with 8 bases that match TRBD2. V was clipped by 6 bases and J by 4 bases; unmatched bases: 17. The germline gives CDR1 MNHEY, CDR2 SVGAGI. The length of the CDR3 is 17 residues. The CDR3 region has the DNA TGTGCCAGCAGGTCCCTCACTAGCGGAGATCATCTTTACGAGCAGTACGTC. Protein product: CASRSLTSGDHLYEQYV.

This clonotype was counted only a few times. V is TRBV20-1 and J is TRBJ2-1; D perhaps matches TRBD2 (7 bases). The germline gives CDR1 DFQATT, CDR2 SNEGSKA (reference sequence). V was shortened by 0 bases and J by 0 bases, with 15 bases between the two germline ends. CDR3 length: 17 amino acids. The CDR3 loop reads CSARDARGASSYNEQFF. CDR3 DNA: TGCAGTGCTAGAGACGCCCGGGGGGCCAGCTCCTACAATGAGCAGTTCTTC.

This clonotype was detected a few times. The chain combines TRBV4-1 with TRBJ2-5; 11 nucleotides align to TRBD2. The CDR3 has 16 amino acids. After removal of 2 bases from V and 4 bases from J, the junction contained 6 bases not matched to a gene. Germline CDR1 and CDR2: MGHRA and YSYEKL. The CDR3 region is CASSQTLAGGPETQYF. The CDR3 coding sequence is TGCGCCAGCAGCCAAACATTAGCGGGGGGGCCAGAGACCCAGTACTTC.

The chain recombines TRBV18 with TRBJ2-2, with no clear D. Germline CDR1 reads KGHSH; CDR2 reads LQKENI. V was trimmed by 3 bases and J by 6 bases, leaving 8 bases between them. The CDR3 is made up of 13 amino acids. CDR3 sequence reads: CASSPRSSGELFF. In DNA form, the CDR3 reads TGTGCCAGCTCACCTCGGAGTTCCGGGGAGCTGTTTTTT. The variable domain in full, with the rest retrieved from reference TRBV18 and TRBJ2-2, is NAGVMQNPRHLVRRRGQEARLRCSPMKGHSHVYWYRQLPEEGLKFMVYLQKENIIDESGMPKERFSAEFPKEGPSILRIQQVVRGDSAAYFCASSPRSSGELFFGEGSRLTVL.

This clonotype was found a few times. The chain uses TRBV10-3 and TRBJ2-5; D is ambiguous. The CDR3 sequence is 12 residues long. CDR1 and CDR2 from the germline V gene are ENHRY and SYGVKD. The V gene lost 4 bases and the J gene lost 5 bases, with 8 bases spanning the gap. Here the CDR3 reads CAISASAETQYF. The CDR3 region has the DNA TGTGCCATCAGTGCCAGCGCCGAGACCCAGTACTTC.

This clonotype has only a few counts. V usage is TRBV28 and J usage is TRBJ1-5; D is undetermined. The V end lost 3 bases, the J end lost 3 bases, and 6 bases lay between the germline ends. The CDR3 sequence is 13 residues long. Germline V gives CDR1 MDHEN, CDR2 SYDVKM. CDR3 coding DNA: TGTGCCAGCAGTTTTGCGACCAATCAGCCCCAGCATTTT. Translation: CASSFATNQPQHF.

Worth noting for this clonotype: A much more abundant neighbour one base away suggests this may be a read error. The CDR3, as DNA: TGTGCCGGCAGCTCGATGACGGATCAAGAGACCCAGTACTTC. Translated, it gives CAGSSMTDQETQYF. The rearrangement joins TRBV11-2 to TRBJ2-5; the D is unclear. This CDR3 has 14 residues. The germline V gene encodes CDR1 SGHAT and CDR2 FQNNGV.

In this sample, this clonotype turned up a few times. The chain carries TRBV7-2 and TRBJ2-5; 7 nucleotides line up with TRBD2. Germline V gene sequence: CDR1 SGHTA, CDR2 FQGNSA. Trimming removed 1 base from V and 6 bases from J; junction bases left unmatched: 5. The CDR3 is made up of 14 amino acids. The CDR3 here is CASSLGGEGKTQYF. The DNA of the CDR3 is TGTGCCAGCAGCTTAGGGGGGGAGGGCAAGACCCAGTACTTC.

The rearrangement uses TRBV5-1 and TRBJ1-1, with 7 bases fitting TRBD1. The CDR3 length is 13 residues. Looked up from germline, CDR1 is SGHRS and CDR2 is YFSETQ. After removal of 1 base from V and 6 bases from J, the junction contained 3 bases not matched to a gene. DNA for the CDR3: TGCGCCAGCAGCTTGACAGGGGTCTCTGAAGCTTTCTTT. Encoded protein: CASSLTGVSEAFF.

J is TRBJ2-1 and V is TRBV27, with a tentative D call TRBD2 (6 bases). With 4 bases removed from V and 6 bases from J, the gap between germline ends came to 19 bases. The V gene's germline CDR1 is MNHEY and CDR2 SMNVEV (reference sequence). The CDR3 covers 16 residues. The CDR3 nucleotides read TGTGCCAGCAGTTCAAGGGTGTTTGGGCGGGGCAATGAGCAGTTCTTC. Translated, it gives CASSSRVFGRGNEQFF.

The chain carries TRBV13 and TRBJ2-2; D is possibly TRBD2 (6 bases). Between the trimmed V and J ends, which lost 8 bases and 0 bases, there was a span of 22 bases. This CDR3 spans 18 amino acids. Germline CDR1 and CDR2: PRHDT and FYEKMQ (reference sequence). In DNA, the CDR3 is TGTGCCAGCGCCCTGAGGGTTAAGCGGGTAACGAACACCGGGGAGCTGTTTTTT. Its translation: CASALRVKRVTNTGELFF.

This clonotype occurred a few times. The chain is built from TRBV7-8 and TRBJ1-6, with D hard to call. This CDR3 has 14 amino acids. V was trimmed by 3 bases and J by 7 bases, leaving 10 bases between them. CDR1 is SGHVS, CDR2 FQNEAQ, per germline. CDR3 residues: CASSLWVGNSPLHF. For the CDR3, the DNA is TGTGCCAGCAGCTTGTGGGTCGGAAATTCACCCCTCCACTTT.

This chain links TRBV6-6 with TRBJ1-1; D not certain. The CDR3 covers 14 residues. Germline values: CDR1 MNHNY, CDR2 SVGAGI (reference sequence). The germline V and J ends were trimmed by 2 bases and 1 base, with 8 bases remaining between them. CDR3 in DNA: TGTGCCAGCAGTTACCTCCCCACGAACACTGAAGCTTTCTTT. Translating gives CASSYLPTNTEAFF.

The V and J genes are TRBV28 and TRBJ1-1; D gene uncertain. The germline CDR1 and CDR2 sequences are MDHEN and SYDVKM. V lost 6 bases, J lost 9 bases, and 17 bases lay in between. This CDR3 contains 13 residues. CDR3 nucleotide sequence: TGTGCCAGCAGAATTCCCCGGACGTCGCAAGCTTTCTTT. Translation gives CASRIPRTSQAFF.

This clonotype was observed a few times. The CDR3 nucleotides read TGTGCCAGCAGTTACACCAGGACAGGGTTGGGTTCCTACGAGCAGTACGTC. This codes for CASSYTRTGLGSYEQYV. The chain joins TRBV6-2 or TRBV6-3 to TRBJ2-7; TRBD1 aligns across 8 bases. Germline V gene lookup returns CDR1 MNHEY and CDR2 SVGEGT. V lost 2 bases to trimming and J lost 1 base; unmatched junction nucleotides: 10. The CDR3 consists of 17 residues.

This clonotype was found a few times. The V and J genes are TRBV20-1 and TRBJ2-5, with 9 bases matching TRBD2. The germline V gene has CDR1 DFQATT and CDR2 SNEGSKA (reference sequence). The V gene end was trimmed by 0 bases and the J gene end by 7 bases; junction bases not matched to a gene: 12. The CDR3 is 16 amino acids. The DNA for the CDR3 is TGCAGTGCTAGAGATCGCCAGGCGGGGGGGTATGGGACCCAGTACTTC. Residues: CSARDRQAGGYGTQYF.

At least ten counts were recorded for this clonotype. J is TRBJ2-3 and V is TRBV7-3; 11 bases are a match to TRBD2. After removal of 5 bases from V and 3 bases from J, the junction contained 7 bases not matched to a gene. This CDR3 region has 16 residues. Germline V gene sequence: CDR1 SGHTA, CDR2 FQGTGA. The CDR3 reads CASSHRLAGSTDTQYF. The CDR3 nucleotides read TGTGCCAGCAGCCACAGACTAGCGGGGTCTACAGATACGCAGTATTTT.

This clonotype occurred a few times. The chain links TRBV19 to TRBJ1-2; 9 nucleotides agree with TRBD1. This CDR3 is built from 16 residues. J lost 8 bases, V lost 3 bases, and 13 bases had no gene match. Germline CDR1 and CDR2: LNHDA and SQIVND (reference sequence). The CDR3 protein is CASSIGSPGQGGGYTF. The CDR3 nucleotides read TGTGCCAGTAGTATTGGTTCCCCGGGACAGGGTGGCGGCTACACCTTC.

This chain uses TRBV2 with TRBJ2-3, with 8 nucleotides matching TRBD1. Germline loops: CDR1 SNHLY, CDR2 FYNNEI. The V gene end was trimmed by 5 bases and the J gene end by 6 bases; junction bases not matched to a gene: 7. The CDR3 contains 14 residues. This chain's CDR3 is CASSNDRGDDTQYF. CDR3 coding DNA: TGTGCCAGCAGTAACGACAGGGGCGACGATACGCAGTATTTT.